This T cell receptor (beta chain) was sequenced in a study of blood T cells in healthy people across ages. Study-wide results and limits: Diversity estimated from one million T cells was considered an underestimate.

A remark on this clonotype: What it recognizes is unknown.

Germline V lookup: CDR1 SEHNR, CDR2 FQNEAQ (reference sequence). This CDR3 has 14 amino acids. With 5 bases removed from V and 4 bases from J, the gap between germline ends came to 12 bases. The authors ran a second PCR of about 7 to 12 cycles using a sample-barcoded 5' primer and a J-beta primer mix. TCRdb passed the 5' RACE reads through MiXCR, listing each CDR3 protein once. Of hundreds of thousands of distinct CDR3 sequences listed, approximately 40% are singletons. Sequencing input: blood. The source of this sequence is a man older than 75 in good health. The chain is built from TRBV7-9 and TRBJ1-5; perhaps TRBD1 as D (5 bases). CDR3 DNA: TGTGCCAGCAGCCCTTCAACAGGAAATCAGCCCCAGCATTTT. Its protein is CASSPSTGNQPQHF.